This TCR beta chain was recorded in a study of blood T cells in healthy people across ages. Next came a second PCR, run for roughly 6 to 11 cycles, which used a sample-barcoded 5' primer along with a J-beta primer mix. From the 5' RACE reads, TCRdb called clonotypes with MiXCR, one entry per CDR3 protein. The sample shows approximately 960,000 distinct CDR3 sequences, roughly 29% of them seen only once. This clonotype was seen only a few times. Germline CDR1 SGHTA, CDR2 FQGNSA. The CDR3 extends over 18 amino acids. V shed 1 base and J 4 bases; nucleotides not matched to a gene: 11. A further study also used this sample, focusing on T cells of mothers and their children.

The chain has TRBV7-2 and TRBJ2-1; 9 bases are shared with TRBD2. The material sequenced was blood. The receptor comes from a woman in her forties in good health. The CDR3 DNA follows: TGTGCCAGCAGCTTAGAGCCCAGGCGGGGGGGGACTTACAATGAGCAGTTCTTC. Translating it yields CASSLEPRRGGTYNEQFF. The whole variable domain, remainder taken from reference TRBV7-2 and TRBJ2-1, is GAGVSQSPSNKVTEKGKDVELRCDPISGHTALYWYRQSLGQGLEFLIYFQGNSAPDKSGLPSDRFSAERTGGSVSTLTIQRTQQEDSAVYLCASSLEPRRGGTYNEQFFGPGTRLTVL.